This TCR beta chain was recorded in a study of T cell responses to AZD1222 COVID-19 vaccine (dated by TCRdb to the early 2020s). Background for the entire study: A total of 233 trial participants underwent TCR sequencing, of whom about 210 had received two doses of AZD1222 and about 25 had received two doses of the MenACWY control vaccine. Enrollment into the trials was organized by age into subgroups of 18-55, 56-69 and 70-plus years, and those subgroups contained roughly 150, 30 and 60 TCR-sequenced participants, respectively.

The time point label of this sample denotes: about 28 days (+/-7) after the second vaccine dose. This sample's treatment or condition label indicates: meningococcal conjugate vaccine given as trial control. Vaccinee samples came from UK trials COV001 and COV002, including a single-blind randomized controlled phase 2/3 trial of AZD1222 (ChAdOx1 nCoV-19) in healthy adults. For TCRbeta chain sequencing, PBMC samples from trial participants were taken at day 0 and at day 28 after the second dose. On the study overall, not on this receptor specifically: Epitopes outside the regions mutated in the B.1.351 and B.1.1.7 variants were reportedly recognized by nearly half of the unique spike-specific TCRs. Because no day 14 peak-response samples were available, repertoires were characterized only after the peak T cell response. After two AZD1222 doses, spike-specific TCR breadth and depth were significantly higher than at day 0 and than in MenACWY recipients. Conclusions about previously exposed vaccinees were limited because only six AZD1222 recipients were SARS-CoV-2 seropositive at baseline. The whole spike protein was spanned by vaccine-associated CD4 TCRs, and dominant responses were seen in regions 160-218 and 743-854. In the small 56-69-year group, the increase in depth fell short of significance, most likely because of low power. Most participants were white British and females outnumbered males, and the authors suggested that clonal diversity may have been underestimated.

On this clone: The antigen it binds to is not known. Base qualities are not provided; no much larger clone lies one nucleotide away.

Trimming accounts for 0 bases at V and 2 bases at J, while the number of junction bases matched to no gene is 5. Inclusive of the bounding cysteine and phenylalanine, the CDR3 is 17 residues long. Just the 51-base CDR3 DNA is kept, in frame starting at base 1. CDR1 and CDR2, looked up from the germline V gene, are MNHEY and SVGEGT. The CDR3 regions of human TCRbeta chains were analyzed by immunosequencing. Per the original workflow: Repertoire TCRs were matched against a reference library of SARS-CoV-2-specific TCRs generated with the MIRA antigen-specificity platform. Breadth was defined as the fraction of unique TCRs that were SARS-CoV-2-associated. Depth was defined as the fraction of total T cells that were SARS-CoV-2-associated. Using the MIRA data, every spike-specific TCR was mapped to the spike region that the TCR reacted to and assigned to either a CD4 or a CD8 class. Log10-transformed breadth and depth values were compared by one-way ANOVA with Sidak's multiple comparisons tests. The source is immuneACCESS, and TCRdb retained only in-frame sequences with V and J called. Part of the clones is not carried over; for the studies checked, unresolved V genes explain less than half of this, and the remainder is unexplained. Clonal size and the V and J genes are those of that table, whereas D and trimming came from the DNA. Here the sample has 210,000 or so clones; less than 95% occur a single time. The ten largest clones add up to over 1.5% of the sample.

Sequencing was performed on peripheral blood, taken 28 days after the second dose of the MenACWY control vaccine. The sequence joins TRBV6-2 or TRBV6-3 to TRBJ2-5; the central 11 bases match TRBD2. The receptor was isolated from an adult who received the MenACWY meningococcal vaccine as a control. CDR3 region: CASSYSLAGGKQETQYF. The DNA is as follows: TGTGCCAGCAGTTACTCGCTAGCGGGGGGAAAACAAGAGACCCAGTACTTC.